Below, 25 T cell receptor beta chains from the same sample are listed, as sequenced in a study of blood T cells in healthy people across ages. Together with a sample-barcoded 5' primer, a J-beta primer mix was included in a second PCR lasting about 6 to 11 cycles. TCRdb re-analysed the 5' RACE reads in MiXCR, keeping a single row per CDR3 protein. The table records about 1,000,000 distinct CDR3 sequences, 35% to 55% of them present only once. The specimen sequenced was blood. The receptors derive from a woman aged 55-70 years in good health.

This chain uses TRBV29-1 with TRBJ2-7; the match to TRBD1 covers 7 bases. Germline V lookup: CDR1 SQVTM, CDR2 ANQGSEA. The V and J ends lost 6 bases and 3 bases, in that order; junction bases with no gene match: 5. The CDR3 length is 12 residues. The CDR3 nucleotides read TGCAGCGTATTGGGACAGAACTACGAGCAGTACTTC. This gives the protein CSVLGQNYEQYF.

This chain links TRBV18 with TRBJ1-1; D unresolved. This CDR3 has 14 amino acids. Germline V gene sequence: CDR1 KGHSH, CDR2 LQKENI. Trimming left V 2 bases short and J 1 base short, with 8 bases between. DNA for the CDR3: TGTGCCAGCTCACCATTGGAGGAGAACACTGAAGCTTTCTTT. Translation gives CASSPLEENTEAFF. The full variable domain, its missing parts supplied by reference TRBV18 and TRBJ1-1, is NAGVMQNPRHLVRRRGQEARLRCSPMKGHSHVYWYRQLPEEGLKFMVYLQKENIIDESGMPKERFSAEFPKEGPSILRIQQVVRGDSAAYFCASSPLEENTEAFFGQGTRLTVV.

The chain has TRBV29-1 and TRBJ1-1, with no clear D. V lost 5 bases, J lost 0 bases, and 13 bases lay in between. The CDR3 covers 14 residues. CDR1 is SQVTM and CDR2 is ANQGSEA in the germline V gene. The CDR3 reads CSVFRFDLNTEAFF. The CDR3 DNA is TGCAGCGTTTTCCGGTTTGATTTGAACACTGAAGCTTTCTTT.

The chain carries TRBV7-9 and TRBJ2-3, with TRBD2 matching 9 bases. The CDR3 is 19 residues long. The ends lost 5 bases at V and 2 bases at J; junction bases unmatched: 17. Germline lookup yields CDR1 SEHNR and CDR2 FQNEAQ (reference sequence). DNA of the CDR3: TGTGCCAGCAGCCAACCGTCCGGGGGGACTAGCTCTCCCACAGATACGCAGTATTTT. This sequence encodes CASSQPSGGTSSPTDTQYF.

The chain employs TRBV5-1 and TRBJ2-5, with 9 bases matching TRBD2. Judging by the DNA end, TRBJ2-7 fits better; the J call may be wrong. Germline V CDR1 and CDR2: SGHRS, YFSETQ. The CDR3 sequence is 16 residues long. The CDR3, as DNA: TGCGCCAGCAGCTTGGGTCGAGCGGGAGGAGGGTACGAGCAGTACTTC. This gives the protein CASSLGRAGGGYEQYF.

The chain combines TRBV18 with TRBJ1-6, with 7 bases aligning to TRBD1. CDR3 size: 17 residues. From germline, CDR1 is KGHSH and CDR2 LQKENI. The V and J ends lost 3 bases and 8 bases, in that order; junction bases with no gene match: 13. The CDR3 region is CASSPLAGGASDSPLHF. Here the CDR3 DNA reads TGTGCCAGCTCACCGTTGGCAGGGGGTGCTTCGGATTCACCCCTCCACTTT.

The V call is TRBV5-4, the J call TRBJ2-1, with D perhaps TRBD1 (5 bases). V was shortened by 4 bases and J by 7 bases, with 12 bases between the two germline ends. CDR1 SGHNT and CDR2 YYREEE come from the germline V gene (reference sequence). CDR3 length: 13 amino acids. The CDR3 here is CASSIDSPNEQFF. Written as DNA, the CDR3 is TGTGCCAGCAGCATTGACAGTCCAAATGAGCAGTTCTTC.

The chain links TRBV27 to TRBJ2-1; the D gene is possibly TRBD1 (6 bases). CDR3 length: 14 residues. With 2 bases removed from V and 8 bases from J, the gap between germline ends came to 13 bases. Germline CDR1 and CDR2: MNHEY and SMNVEV (reference sequence). The CDR3 DNA is TGTGCCAGCAGTTTAACACCAGGGGTCGATGAGCAGTTCTTC. Amino acids: CASSLTPGVDEQFF.

This clonotype was detected a few times. Here the CDR3 reads CSVEVGGRGNEQFF. The CDR3, as DNA: TGCAGCGTTGAAGTTGGCGGGAGGGGCAATGAGCAGTTCTTC. The chain has TRBV29-1 and TRBJ2-1; TRBD2 matches at 9 bases. The CDR3 is made up of 14 amino acids. The V gene end was trimmed by 1 base and the J gene end by 6 bases; junction bases not matched to a gene: 4. Looked up from germline, CDR1 is SQVTM and CDR2 is ANQGSEA.

The gene calls are TRBV11-3 and TRBJ2-7; D not resolved. The CDR3 sequence is 12 residues long. V was shortened by 6 bases and J by 7 bases, with 13 bases between the two germline ends. Germline CDR1 SGHNT, CDR2 YENEEA. The chain's CDR3 is CASSTTEPEQYF. DNA for the CDR3: TGTGCCAGCAGTACCACCGAACCTGAGCAGTACTTC.

The rearrangement joins TRBV20-1 to TRBJ2-1; 13 nucleotides agree with TRBD2. The CDR3 runs to 16 residues. Losses at the gene ends were 4 bases for V and 2 bases for J; bases not matched to a gene: 5. In germline, CDR1 is DFQATT, CDR2 SNEGSKA (reference sequence). CDR3 amino acids: CSAKGLAGTTYNEQFF. DNA for the CDR3: TGCAGTGCTAAGGGACTAGCGGGAACAACCTACAATGAGCAGTTCTTC.

This clonotype turned up a few times. V usage is TRBV12-3 or TRBV12-4 and J usage is TRBJ2-1; 10 positions match TRBD1. The junction had 7 bases not matched to a gene; V was cut back by 6 bases and J by 8 bases. CDR3 size: 14 residues. The CDR3 spells CASSQGQGSHEQFF. The DNA of the CDR3 is TGTGCCAGCAGCCAGGGACAGGGGTCACATGAGCAGTTCTTC.

V and J are TRBV6-6 and TRBJ2-3; either TRBD1 or TRBD2 may fit D (5 bases each). Trimming shortened V by 0 bases and J by 5 bases, and 6 bases separated the two germline ends. Germline V lookup: CDR1 MNHNY, CDR2 SVGAGI (reference sequence). The CDR3 length is 13 residues. CDR3 DNA: TGTGCCAGCAGTTACTCTGGGGGAGATACGCAGTATTTT. The encoded protein is CASSYSGGDTQYF.

In regard to this clonotype: The junction and the germline gene differ at one end; a read error may be behind it. The chain carries TRBV27 and TRBJ2-1, with D possibly being TRBD1 (6 bases). In germline, CDR1 is MNHEY, CDR2 SMNVEV (reference sequence). The CDR3 runs to 14 residues. CDR3 nucleotide sequence: TGTTCCAGCAGGGGCAGGGAGAGGTACAATGAGCAGTTCTTC. It translates to CSSRGRERYNEQFF.

This clonotype was recorded at least ten times. An end of the junction differs from the germline gene, which may be a read error. The chain combines TRBV7-2 with TRBJ1-4, with no clear D. This CDR3 has 14 residues. Per the germline V gene, CDR1 is SGHTA and CDR2 is FQGNSA. The CDR3 region has the DNA TGCGCCAGCAGCTTGGCGGGAACTAATGAAAAACTGTTTTTT. This codes for CASSLAGTNEKLFF.

Here the CDR3 DNA reads TGTGCCAGCAGCCAAGGCGGTCGACAGGGGGCGGGTGAGCAGTACTTC. Translated, it gives CASSQGGRQGAGEQYF. V is TRBV3-1 and J is TRBJ2-7; 10 positions match TRBD1. The ends lost 1 base at V and 7 bases at J; junction bases unmatched: 10. CDR1 and CDR2 (germline): LGHDT, YNNKEL (reference sequence). CDR3 length equals 16 residues.

The chain joins TRBV15 to TRBJ2-5; possibly TRBD1 for D (6 bases). V was pared by 6 bases and J by 5 bases, with 10 bases between. The CDR3 is 12 residues long. Germline V gene data show CDR1 as LNHNV and CDR2 as YYDKDF (reference sequence). Here the CDR3 DNA reads TGTGCCACCAGGTCGGACAGTGAGACCCAGTACTTC. It yields the protein CATRSDSETQYF.

This clonotype was counted a few times. The rearrangement joins TRBV20-1 to TRBJ1-1; 7 bases agree with TRBD1. Germline V gene lookup returns CDR1 DFQATT and CDR2 SNEGSKA (reference sequence). The CDR3 totals 13 residues. J lost 2 bases, V lost 6 bases, and 6 bases had no gene match. The CDR3 reads CSAPGTDNTEAFF. CDR3 bases: TGCAGTGCCCCCGGGACAGATAACACTGAAGCTTTCTTT.

The chain carries TRBV10-3 and TRBJ2-1, with 7 positions matching TRBD2. Germline trimming cut 0 bases from V and 8 bases from J; bases unmatched to any gene: 1. The CDR3 extends over 13 amino acids. Germline V gene data show CDR1 as ENHRY and CDR2 as SYGVKD. DNA of the CDR3: TGTGCCATCAGTGAGTCCCGGGGGGATGAGCAGTTCTTC. It encodes CAISESRGDEQFF.

The chain carries TRBV29-1 and TRBJ1-4; a possible D gene is TRBD1 (6 bases). The CDR3 consists of 12 residues. Between the trimmed V and J ends, which lost 7 bases and 8 bases, there was a span of 14 bases. Germline V lookup: CDR1 SQVTM, CDR2 ANQGSEA. The CDR3 spells CSAYRVEEKLFF. DNA of the CDR3: TGCAGCGCGTACAGGGTAGAGGAAAAACTGTTTTTT.

The sample holds a few counts of this clonotype. The chain recombines TRBV7-2 with TRBJ1-4, with 8 bases aligning to TRBD1. From germline, CDR1 is SGHTA and CDR2 FQGNSA. This CDR3 has 15 amino acids. Trimming cost V 0 bases and J 6 bases; bases outside gene matches: 3. This chain's CDR3 is CASSLADRDHEKLFF. The CDR3 coding sequence is TGTGCCAGCAGCTTAGCGGACAGGGATCATGAAAAACTGTTTTTT.

This sequence joins TRBV27 and TRBJ2-4, with D perhaps matching TRBD1 or TRBD2 (7 bases each). CDR3 length: 14 amino acids. Germline lookup yields CDR1 MNHEY and CDR2 SMNVEV (reference sequence). The V and J ends lost 7 bases and 5 bases respectively, with 15 bases between them. CDR3 protein: CASTGRGLENIQYF. DNA of the CDR3: TGTGCCAGCACGGGGAGGGGGCTGGAAAACATTCAGTACTTC.

The chain employs TRBV12-3 or TRBV12-4 and TRBJ2-1; 8 bases fit TRBD1. The CDR3 consists of 18 residues. V was clipped by 5 bases and J by 4 bases; unmatched bases: 16. CDR3 residues: CASSLGWGTGQVYNEQFF. The CDR3 DNA follows: TGTGCCAGCAGTCTCGGGTGGGGGACGGGACAGGTTTACAATGAGCAGTTCTTC.

This chain joins TRBV3-1 and TRBJ2-1; 12 bases align to TRBD2. The CDR3 has 20 residues. Germline-derived CDR1 and CDR2 are LGHDT and YNNKEL (reference sequence). Unmatched junction bases numbered 10, after V lost 0 bases and J lost 1 base. This CDR3 reads CASSQDRRTSGRFSYNEQFF. CDR3 sequence (DNA): TGTGCCAGCAGCCAAGATCGAAGAACTAGCGGGAGGTTTTCCTACAATGAGCAGTTCTTC.

This chain links TRBV2 with TRBJ2-4; D ambiguous. The CDR3 length is 11 residues. The germline V gene has CDR1 SNHLY and CDR2 FYNNEI. Trimming left V 6 bases short and J 13 bases short, with 13 bases between. The CDR3 is CASRSASRQYF. The CDR3 DNA reads TGTGCCAGCAGGTCTGCCAGCCGCCAGTACTTC.